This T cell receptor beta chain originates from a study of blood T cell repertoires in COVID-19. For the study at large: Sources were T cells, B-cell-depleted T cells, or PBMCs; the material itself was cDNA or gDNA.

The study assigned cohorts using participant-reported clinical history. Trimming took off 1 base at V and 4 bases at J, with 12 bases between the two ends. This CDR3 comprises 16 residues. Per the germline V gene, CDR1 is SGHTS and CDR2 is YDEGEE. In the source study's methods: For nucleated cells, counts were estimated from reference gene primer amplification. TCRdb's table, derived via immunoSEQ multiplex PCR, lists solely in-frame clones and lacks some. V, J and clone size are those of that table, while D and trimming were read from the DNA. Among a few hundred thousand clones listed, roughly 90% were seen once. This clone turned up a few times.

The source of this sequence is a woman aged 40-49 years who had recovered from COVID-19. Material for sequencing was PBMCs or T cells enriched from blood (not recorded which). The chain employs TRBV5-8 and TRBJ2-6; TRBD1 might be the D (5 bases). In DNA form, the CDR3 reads TGTGCCAGCAGCTTGTCTTGGGGCGGCGGGGCCAACGTCCTGACTTTC. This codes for CASSLSWGGGANVLTF.